The sequence of this TCR beta chain was determined in a study of blood T cell repertoires in COVID-19. For the study at large: COVID-19 samples collected from the United States, Italy and Spain covered acute and convalescent phases.

Per germline, CDR1 SGHTA and CDR2 FQGNSA. This CDR3 region has 13 residues. Trimming cost V 5 bases and J 7 bases; bases outside gene matches: 6. Per the authors' pipeline: Amplifying reference gene primers gave estimates of nucleated cell counts. Only in-frame clones appear in the TCRdb table, and some are missing; sequencing was by immunoSEQ multiplex PCR. D and trimming come from the DNA, and the V and J calls and clone size come from that table. The table has 310,000 or so clones, about 91% seen once. The material sequenced was PBMCs or T cells enriched from blood (not recorded which). The TCR sequence derives from a woman under 30 who had recovered from COVID-19. V gene TRBV7-2 combines with J gene TRBJ1-1, with 8 bases fitting TRBD1. The CDR3 sequence: CASSPRQGSEAFF. The DNA for the CDR3 is TGTGCCAGCAGCCCGCGACAGGGGAGTGAAGCTTTCTTT.